Listed below are T cell receptor beta chains from one sample, sequenced in a study of T cells after yellow fever vaccination. In TCRdb, the 5' RACE reads were re-called with MiXCR into one record per CDR3 protein. Among roughly 250,000 distinct CDR3 sequences listed, 10% to 15% were seen once. This specimen was CD4+ T cells sorted from PBMCs, taken 45 days after the yellow fever booster vaccination. All receptors come from a man aged 30 to 39 who received the YFV17D yellow fever vaccine. Both conserved end residues are part of each CDR3. D genes are given only for firm matches. Not every row has a clone size; where given, it reads once, few, many or a size class.

clone_size j_call v_call d_call cdr3_nt cdr3_aa
many TRBJ2-1 TRBV20-1 TRBD2 TGCAGTGCTAGAGGCAGGACTAGAGTGGTCAATGAGCAGTTCTTC CSARGRTRVVNEQFF
few TRBJ2-7 TRBV4-2 . TGTGCCAGCAGCCAAGCAGAGCTTCGGGAGCAGTACTTC CASSQAELREQYF
. TRBJ2-5 TRBV29-1 TRBD1 TGCAGCACCTGGACAGGGGGCCAAGAGACCCAGTACTTC CSTWTGGQETQYF
. TRBJ2-1 TRBV29-1 . TGCAGCGTGCCAGGCGACTTACTTGAGCAGTTCTTC CSVPGDLLEQFF
. TRBJ2-3 TRBV5-1 TRBD1 TGCGCCAGCAGCTTCCATTTCGGGACAGGGTTGCTAGATACGCAGTATTTT CASSFHFGTGLLDTQYF
few TRBJ2-7 TRBV4-3 . TGCGCCAGCAGCCAAGATATACTGGGGCCCTACGAGCAGTACTTC CASSQDILGPYEQYF
. TRBJ2-5 TRBV9 TRBD1 TGTGCCAGCAGCGTAGAACCCCGACAGGGTTGGATGGAGACCCAGTACTTC CASSVEPRQGWMETQYF
. TRBJ2-3 TRBV4-3 . TGCGCCAGCAGCCCGCATTTTGGAGATACGCAGTATTTT CASSPHFGDTQYF
many TRBJ2-3 TRBV7-8 TRBD2 TGTGCCAGCAGCCCCGGGACTAGCGGCTTCCTCACAGATACGCAGTATTTT CASSPGTSGFLTDTQYF
few TRBJ1-6 TRBV18 . TGTGCCAGCTCACCAGAGAGAGTGAGAGGGAGTTCACCCCTCCACTTT CASSPERVRGSSPLHF
. TRBJ2-7 TRBV6-6 . TGTGCCAGCACCCCAATAACGGACGGGGAGCAGTACTTC CASTPITDGEQYF
. TRBJ1-5 TRBV7-2 TRBD1 TGTGCCAGCAGTTCGACAGGGAGATATCAGCCCCAGCATTTT CASSSTGRYQPQHF
. TRBJ2-7 TRBV5-1 . TGCGCCAGCAGCCCCTTAGTGGGCCCTCGTTCCTACGAGCAGTACTTC CASSPLVGPRSYEQYF
few TRBJ2-3 TRBV6-1 . TGTGCCAGCAGCCAGGCCCAGAGCGCACCAAACACAGATACGCAGTATTTT CASSQAQSAPNTDTQYF
few TRBJ1-4 TRBV30 TRBD1 TGTGCCTGGAGGGCCGGCAGGGGGTTGGAAAAACTGTTTTTT CAWRAGRGLEKLFF
many TRBJ1-6 TRBV5-5 . TGTGCCAGCAGCTTAGACCGAGGGAATTCACCCCTCCACTTT CASSLDRGNSPLHF
few TRBJ2-3 TRBV20-1 . TGCAGTGCCCGAAAGGGGGTTCAGTTCGATACGCAGTATTTT CSARKGVQFDTQYF
few TRBJ2-3 TRBV10-3 . TGTGCCATCAGCCGGGATGCGGATACGCAGTATTTT CAISRDADTQYF
few TRBJ2-3 TRBV5-6 . TGTGCCACAAACGCCTGGGGGGTATTAGATACGCAGTATTTT CATNAWGVLDTQYF
few TRBJ1-1 TRBV5-6 . TGTGCCAGCAGCTTAGGGGTGACGAACACTGAAGCTTTCTTT CASSLGVTNTEAFF
few TRBJ1-3 TRBV29-1 TRBD1 TGCAGCGTTGAAGGTGGGACAGGGACTGGAAACACCATATATTTT CSVEGGTGTGNTIYF
few TRBJ2-7 TRBV7-2 TRBD2 TGTGCCAGCAGCTTAGGGCCCGCAACCACAAGCGGGGTGGGCGAGCAGTACTTC CASSLGPATTSGVGEQYF
few TRBJ2-1 TRBV7-9 TRBD2 TGTGCCAGCAGCGGTAGCGGGCGCCCCTACAATGAGCAGTTCTTC CASSGSGRPYNEQFF
few TRBJ2-2 TRBV5-1 . TGCGCCAGCAGCTTGGACAGCAACACCGGGGAGCTGTTTTTT CASSLDSNTGELFF
many TRBJ1-2 TRBV20-1 . TGCAGTTCTCACGCTAAAACTGAGGGGAACTATGGCTACACCTTC CSSHAKTEGNYGYTF
many TRBJ2-7 TRBV12-3/TRBV12-4 . TGTGCCAGCAGTTTAGCCGGGACGGGCTCCTACGAGCAGTACTTC CASSLAGTGSYEQYF
. TRBJ2-2 TRBV5-1 TRBD2 TGCGCCAGCAGCTTGGCGACTAGCGGGGCTACCGGGGAGCTGTTTTTT CASSLATSGATGELFF
few TRBJ2-1 TRBV29-1 TRBD2 TGCAGCGTACTAGCGGAGACCTCCTACAATGAGCAGTTCTTC CSVLAETSYNEQFF
few TRBJ2-6 TRBV18 TRBD1 TGTGCCAGCTCACAGGACAGGGCTGGGGCCAACGTCCTGACTTTC CASSQDRAGANVLTF
many TRBJ2-1 TRBV20-1 TRBD2 TGCAGTGCTAGAGATAAGGCTAGCGGGACTGAGCAGTTCTTC CSARDKASGTEQFF
few TRBJ1-2 TRBV6-2/TRBV6-3 . TGTGCCAGCAGTTCTGGACAAGCTCTCTTCTTTGGCTACACCTTC CASSSGQALFFGYTF
few TRBJ2-3 TRBV9 TRBD2 TGTGCCAGCAGCGTAGGGACTAGCGGGAGTTCAGATACGCAGTATTTT CASSVGTSGSSDTQYF
. TRBJ2-3 TRBV20-1 TRBD2 TGCAGTGCTGGTAGAGCGGGAGCAACAGATACGCAGTATTTT CSAGRAGATDTQYF
few TRBJ2-1 TRBV7-9 TRBD2 TGTGCCAGCGAGCGGGATACCTACAATGAGCAGTTCTTC CASERDTYNEQFF
few TRBJ2-1 TRBV27 TRBD2 TGTGCCAGCAGTTTAGCGGGAGGAAGATACAATGAGCAGTTCTTC CASSLAGGRYNEQFF
few TRBJ2-1 TRBV29-1 TRBD2 TGCAGCGTAACCGGGACTAGCGGCCTCTACAATGAGCAGTTCTTC CSVTGTSGLYNEQFF
. TRBJ2-7 TRBV28 TRBD1 TGTGCCAGCAGCAAGACAGGGGGTGCCTACGAGCAGTACTTC CASSKTGGAYEQYF
. TRBJ2-3 TRBV28 . TGTGCCAGCAACACACAGGGAGTGTCAGATACGCAGTATTTT CASNTQGVSDTQYF
few TRBJ1-2 TRBV5-1 . TGCGCCAGCAGCTTGTCGTGGGACGGCTACACCTTC CASSLSWDGYTF
few TRBJ2-7 TRBV21-1 . TGTGCCAGCAGCAAAGGACTAGCGGGCCACGAGCAGTACTTC CASSKGLAGHEQYF
. TRBJ2-1 TRBV18 TRBD2 TGTGCCAGCTCACTCGGGACTAGCGGGAGCCGTTCTAGCTCCTACAATGAGCAGTTCTTC CASSLGTSGSRSSSYNEQFF
few TRBJ2-2 TRBV11-2 TRBD2 TGTGCCAGTACCAGGTCGGGGGGCACCGGGGAGCTGTTTTTT CASTRSGGTGELFF
few TRBJ1-2 TRBV7-2 TRBD1 TGTGCCAGCAGCAACGGACAGGTGGGCGGCTACACCTTC CASSNGQVGGYTF
. TRBJ2-7 TRBV7-2 . TGTGCCAGCAGCCCTGGACGGGGCGAGCAGGACTTC CASSPGRGEQDF
few TRBJ2-3 TRBV11-2 TRBD2 TGTGCCAGCAGCCCCCCGGGCGGGAGAAAGTATTTT CASSPPGGRKYF
few TRBJ2-1 TRBV29-1 TRBD1 TGCAGCGAGCCTGGGAGGGACAGGGGTTACAATGAGCAGTTCTTC CSEPGRDRGYNEQFF
few TRBJ2-7 TRBV27 . TGTGCCAGCAGTCGGACGGCCGAGGGCTACGAGCAGTACTTC CASSRTAEGYEQYF
few TRBJ2-3 TRBV9 TRBD2 TGTGCCAGCAGCCCTCGAGGCCCGGGAGGGGCAGATACGCAGTATTTT CASSPRGPGGADTQYF
. TRBJ2-7 TRBV7-9 . TGTGCCAGCAGCTTTGGAGGGGGCGGCGAGCAGTACTTC CASSFGGGGEQYF
few TRBJ2-5 TRBV20-1 TRBD2 TGCAGTGCTAGAGATCTGACGGGAGGGATGAGGGAGACCCAGTACTTC CSARDLTGGMRETQYF
. TRBJ2-3 TRBV18 . TGTGCCAGCTCACCATCCCGGGACCACACAGATACGCAGTATTTT CASSPSRDHTDTQYF
few TRBJ2-1 TRBV10-2 TRBD1 TGCGCCAGCAGTTTACAGGGGGCAACCCATTCCAATGAGCAGTTCTTC CASSLQGATHSNEQFF